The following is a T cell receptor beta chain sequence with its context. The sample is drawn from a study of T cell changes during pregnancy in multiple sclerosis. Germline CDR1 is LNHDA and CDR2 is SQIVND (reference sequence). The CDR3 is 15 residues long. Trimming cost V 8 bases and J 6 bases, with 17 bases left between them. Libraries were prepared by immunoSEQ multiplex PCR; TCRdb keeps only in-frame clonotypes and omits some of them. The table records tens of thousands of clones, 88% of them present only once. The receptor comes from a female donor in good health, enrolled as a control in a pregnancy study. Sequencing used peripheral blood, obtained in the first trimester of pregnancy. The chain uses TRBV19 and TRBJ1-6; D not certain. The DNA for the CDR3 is TGTGCCAGTGGAATTGTGGGGAGCCTTAATTCACCCCTCCACTTT. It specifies CASGIVGSLNSPLHF. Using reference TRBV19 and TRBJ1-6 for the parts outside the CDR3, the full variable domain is DGGITQSPKYLFRKEGQNVTLSCEQNLNHDAMYWYRQDPGQGLRLIYYSQIVNDFQKGDIAEGYSVSREKKESFPLTVTSAQKNPTAFYLCASGIVGSLNSPLHFGNGTRLTVT.